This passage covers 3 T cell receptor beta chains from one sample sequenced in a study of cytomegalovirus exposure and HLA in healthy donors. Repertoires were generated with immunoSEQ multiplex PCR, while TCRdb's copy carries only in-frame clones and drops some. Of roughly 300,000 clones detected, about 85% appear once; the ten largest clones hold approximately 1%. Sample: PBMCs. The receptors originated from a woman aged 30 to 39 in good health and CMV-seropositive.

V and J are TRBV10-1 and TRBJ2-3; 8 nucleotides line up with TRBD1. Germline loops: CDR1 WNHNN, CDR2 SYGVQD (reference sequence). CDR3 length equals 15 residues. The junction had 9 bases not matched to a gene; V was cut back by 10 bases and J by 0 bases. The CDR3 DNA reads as TGCGCCAATAGGGACAGGCCATATAGCACAGATACGCAGTATTTT. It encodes CANRDRPYSTDTQYF.

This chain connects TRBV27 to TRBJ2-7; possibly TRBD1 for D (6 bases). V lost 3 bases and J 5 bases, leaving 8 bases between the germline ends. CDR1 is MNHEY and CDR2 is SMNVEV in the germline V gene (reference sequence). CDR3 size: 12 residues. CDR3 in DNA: TGTGCCAGCAGTTTTAACAGGGACGAGCAGTACTTC. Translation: CASSFNRDEQYF.

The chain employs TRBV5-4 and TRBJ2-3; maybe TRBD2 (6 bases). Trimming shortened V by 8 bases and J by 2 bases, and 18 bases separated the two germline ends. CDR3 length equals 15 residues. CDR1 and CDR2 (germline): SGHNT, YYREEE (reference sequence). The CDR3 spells CASRLGLATTDTQYF. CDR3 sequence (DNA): TGTGCCAGTCGCCTGGGACTTGCCACCACAGATACGCAGTATTTT.